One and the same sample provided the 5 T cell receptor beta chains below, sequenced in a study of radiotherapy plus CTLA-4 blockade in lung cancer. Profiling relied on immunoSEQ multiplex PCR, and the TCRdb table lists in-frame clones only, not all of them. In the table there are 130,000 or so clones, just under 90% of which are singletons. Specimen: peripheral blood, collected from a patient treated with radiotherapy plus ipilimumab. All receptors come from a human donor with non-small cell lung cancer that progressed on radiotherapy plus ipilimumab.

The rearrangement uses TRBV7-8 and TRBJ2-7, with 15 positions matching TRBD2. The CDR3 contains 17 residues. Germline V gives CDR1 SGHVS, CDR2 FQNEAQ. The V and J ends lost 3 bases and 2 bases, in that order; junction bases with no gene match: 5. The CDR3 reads CASSFRTSGRAPYEQYF. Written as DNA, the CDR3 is TGTGCCAGCAGCTTCAGGACTAGCGGGAGGGCCCCCTACGAGCAGTACTTC. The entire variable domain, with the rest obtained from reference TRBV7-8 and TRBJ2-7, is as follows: GAGVSQSPRYKVAKRGQDVALRCDPISGHVSLFWYQQALGQGPEFLTYFQNEAQLDKSGLPSDRFFAERPEGSVSTLKIQRTQQEDSAVYLCASSFRTSGRAPYEQYFGPGTRLTVT.

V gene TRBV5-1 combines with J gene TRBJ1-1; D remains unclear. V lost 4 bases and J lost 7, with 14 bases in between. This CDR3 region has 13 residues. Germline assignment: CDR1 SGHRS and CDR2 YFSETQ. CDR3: CASSPLNYDEAFF. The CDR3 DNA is TGCGCCAGCAGCCCTCTGAATTATGATGAAGCTTTCTTT.

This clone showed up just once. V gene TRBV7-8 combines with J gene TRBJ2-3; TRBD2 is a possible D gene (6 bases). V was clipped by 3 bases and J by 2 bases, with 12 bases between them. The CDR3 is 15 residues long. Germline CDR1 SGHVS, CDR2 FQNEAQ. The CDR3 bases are TGTGCCAGCAGCTTCGGGTGGCGGGACACAGATACGCAGTATTTT. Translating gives CASSFGWRDTDTQYF.

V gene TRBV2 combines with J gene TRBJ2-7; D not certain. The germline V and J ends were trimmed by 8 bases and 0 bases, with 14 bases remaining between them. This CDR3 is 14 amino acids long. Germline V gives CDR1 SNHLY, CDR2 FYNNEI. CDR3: CASLPDGPSYEQYF. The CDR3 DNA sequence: TGTGCCAGCCTCCCAGACGGGCCCTCCTACGAGCAGTACTTC.

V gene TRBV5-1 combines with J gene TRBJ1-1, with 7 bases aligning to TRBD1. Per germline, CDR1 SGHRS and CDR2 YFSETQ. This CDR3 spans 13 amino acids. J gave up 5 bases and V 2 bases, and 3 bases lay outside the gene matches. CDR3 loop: CASSFTGATEAFF. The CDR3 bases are TGCGCCAGCAGCTTCACAGGGGCGACTGAAGCTTTCTTT.